This passage covers 15 T cell receptor beta chains from one sample sequenced in a study of blood T cell repertoires in COVID-19. Generated by immunoSEQ multiplex PCR, the TCRdb table keeps only in-frame clones and is missing some. The sample lists roughly 53,000 clones, about nine tenths occurring once. Sequenced input: peripheral blood. These receptors were collected from a human donor in a cohort sampled during active COVID-19.

This clone was seen a single time. This chain uses TRBV2 with TRBJ1-6, with TRBD1 matching over 7 bases. The CDR3 spans 15 residues. The trim removed 1 base at V and 7 bases at J, leaving 4 bases unmatched. The germline gives CDR1 SNHLY, CDR2 FYNNEI. The CDR3 is CASSEGQGENSPLHF. CDR3 nucleotides: TGTGCCAGCAGTGAAGGACAGGGAGAAAATTCACCCCTCCACTTT.

This clone is a singleton in its sample. This chain joins TRBV5-4 and TRBJ1-3; TRBD1 aligns across 7 bases. The CDR3 has 13 residues. CDR1 and CDR2 from the germline V gene are SGHNT and YYREEE (reference sequence). J lost 4 bases, V lost 7 bases, and 5 bases had no gene match. CDR3 nucleotide sequence: TGTGCCAGCCGCCGACAGGGCGGAAACACCATATATTTT. It yields the protein CASRRQGGNTIYF.

V usage is TRBV19 and J usage is TRBJ1-2; 7 bases align to TRBD1. Germline CDR1 is LNHDA and CDR2 is SQIVND (reference sequence). The CDR3 is made up of 13 amino acids. Trimming took 10 bases from V and 4 from J; bases not matched to a gene: 9. Written as DNA, the CDR3 is TGTGCCACTAAGCCGGGACAGTTCTATGGCTACACCTTC. It codes for CATKPGQFYGYTF.

V usage is TRBV27 and J usage is TRBJ1-4; D call uncertain. The germline V gene encodes CDR1 MNHEY and CDR2 SMNVEV (reference sequence). V lost 6 bases and J 0 bases, leaving 11 bases between the germline ends. The CDR3 runs 15 residues. This CDR3 reads CASRPHSSTNEKLFF. The DNA for the CDR3 is TGTGCCAGCAGGCCTCACAGTTCAACTAATGAAAAACTGTTTTTT. Full variable domain (outside the CDR3, taken from reference TRBV27 and TRBJ1-4): EAQVTQNPRYLITVTGKKLTVTCSQNMNHEYMSWYRQDPGLGLRQIYYSMNVEVTDKGDVPEGYKVSRKEKRNFPLILESPSPNQTSLYFCASRPHSSTNEKLFFGSGTQLSVL.

This chain connects TRBV11-3 to TRBJ2-7, with 9 bases that match TRBD1. After removal of 4 bases from V and 6 bases from J, the junction contained 4 bases not matched to a gene. The CDR3 loop spans 13 amino acids. Germline CDR1 SGHNT, CDR2 YENEEA. The CDR3 loop is CASSYTTGGEQYF. CDR3 bases: TGTGCCAGCAGCTACACGACAGGGGGCGAGCAGTACTTC. The variable domain in full, with the rest retrieved from reference TRBV11-3 and TRBJ2-7, is EAGVVQSPRYKIIEKKQPVAFWCNPISGHNTLYWYLQNLGQGPELLIRYENEEAVDDSQLPKDRFSAERLKGVDSTLKIQPAELGDSAVYLCASSYTTGGEQYFGPGTRLTVT.

In the case of this clone: In this CDR3 the conserved last residue, phenylalanine or tryptophan, is missing, so a read error is likely. The V gene is TRBV7-8, the J gene TRBJ1-2; weak D call: TRBD1 (5 bases). Looked up from germline, CDR1 is SGHVS and CDR2 is FQNEAQ. This CDR3 has 13 amino acids. V was cut by 1 base and J by 4 bases, with 7 bases left in between. The CDR3 DNA follows: TGTGCCAGCAGCTTAGGGAGGGGCTATGGCTACACCTTA. Encoded protein: CASSLGRGYGYTL.

The rearrangement links TRBV5-1 to TRBJ2-2; 7 bases agree with TRBD1. Per the germline V gene, CDR1 is SGHRS and CDR2 is YFSETQ. After removal of 4 bases from V and 0 bases from J, the junction contained 3 bases not matched to a gene. This CDR3 has 15 amino acids. CDR3 sequence (DNA): TGCGCCAGCAGCCCGACAGGGACGAACACCGGGGAGCTGTTTTTT. It codes for CASSPTGTNTGELFF.

The genes are TRBV5-6 and TRBJ2-2, with 7 bases aligning to TRBD2. Germline lookup yields CDR1 SGHDT and CDR2 YYEEEE. V dropped 4 bases and J dropped 4; count of bases not matched to a gene: 7. This CDR3 region has 15 residues. In DNA, the CDR3 is TGTGCCAGCAGCCTCGGGGGGTGGAGCACCGGGGAGCTGTTTTTT. It is translated as CASSLGGWSTGELFF.

The chain links TRBV18 to TRBJ2-5, with D maybe TRBD1 (6 bases). The germline CDR1 and CDR2 sequences are KGHSH and LQKENI. The CDR3 runs 14 residues. V was clipped by 5 bases and J by 3 bases, with 13 bases between them. As DNA, the CDR3 is TGTGCCAGCTCATCCAGGGACACAGAAGAGACCCAGTACTTC. Protein product: CASSSRDTEETQYF.

The CDR3 spells CASSQEGGARAKNIQYF. DNA for the CDR3: TGTGCCAGCAGCCAAGAGGGGGGGGCCCGTGCCAAAAACATTCAGTACTTC. This chain joins TRBV4-2 and TRBJ2-4; TRBD2 is a possible D gene (7 bases). The CDR3 has 17 residues. V lost 0 bases and J 1 base, leaving 13 bases between the germline ends. Per the germline V gene, CDR1 is LGHNA and CDR2 is YNFKEQ.

This clone was picked up one time. This chain connects TRBV9 to TRBJ1-1; no firm D call. Germline V lookup: CDR1 SGDLS, CDR2 YYNGEE. The ends were cut back, 4 bases at V and 13 bases at J, with 17 bases in the middle. The CDR3 is made up of 12 amino acids. Here the CDR3 reads CASSSDGGYVFF. Written as DNA, the CDR3 is TGTGCCAGCAGCTCAGATGGCGGGTATGTTTTCTTT.

The chain uses TRBV12-3 or TRBV12-4 and TRBJ1-5; no clear D. Trimming removed 8 bases at V and 4 bases at J, with 12 bases between. The CDR3 length is 13 residues. Here the CDR3 DNA reads TGTGCCAGCGCAGCGGACGCTAATCAGCCCCAGCATTTT. This codes for CASAADANQPQHF.

V is TRBV18 and J is TRBJ2-3; no definite D call. Germline V gene sequence: CDR1 KGHSH, CDR2 LQKENI. The CDR3 runs 13 residues. V was shortened by 4 bases and J by 4 bases, with 9 bases between the two germline ends. The chain's CDR3 is CASSLGRSDTQYF. The DNA for the CDR3 is TGTGCCAGCTCACTTGGCAGATCAGATACGCAGTATTTT.

This chain connects TRBV7-2 to TRBJ1-4, with D possibly being TRBD1 (5 bases). Germline V gene data show CDR1 as SGHTA and CDR2 as FQGNSA. The ends were cut back, 5 bases at V and 5 bases at J, with 15 bases in the middle. This CDR3 has 15 amino acids. CDR3 DNA sequence: TGTGCCAGCAGCCAGTGGGGGGTGGAGAATGAAAAACTGTTTTTT. This codes for CASSQWGVENEKLFF.

This clone was recorded once. V usage is TRBV5-1 and J usage is TRBJ2-2; 8 nucleotides line up with TRBD1. CDR1 and CDR2 from the germline V gene are SGHRS and YFSETQ. CDR3 length: 17 residues. V shed 3 bases, J shed 6 bases, and the junction held 13 bases outside the gene matches. The CDR3 here is CASSSGRTGGSPGELFF. The CDR3 DNA follows: TGCGCCAGCAGCTCGGGCCGCACAGGGGGGTCCCCCGGGGAGCTGTTTTTT.